This T cell receptor beta chain was observed in a study of blood T cell repertoires in COVID-19. In the original analysis: Cell counts per sample came from amplifying reference gene primers. Data came from immunoSEQ multiplex PCR; TCRdb stores just in-frame clones and leaves some out. V and J calls and clone size are copied from that table; D and trimming were computed from the DNA. The data show about 500,000 clones, with about 85% seen just once and 0.65% to 0.9% held by the top ten. The V gene lost 2 bases and the J gene lost 5 bases, with 9 bases spanning the gap. CDR1 MDHEN and CDR2 SYDVKM come from the germline V gene. This CDR3 has 13 amino acids.

What was sequenced was PBMCs or T cells enriched from blood (not recorded which). This clonotype was sampled from a woman aged 18-30 years who had recovered from COVID-19. The chain combines TRBV28 with TRBJ1-1; perhaps TRBD1 as D (6 bases). The CDR3 region has the DNA TGTGCCAGCAGTTTACAGGGGTGGACTGAAGCTTTCTTT. Its translation: CASSLQGWTEAFF. The variable domain in full, completed from reference TRBV28 and TRBJ1-1, reads DVKVTQSSRYLVKRTGEKVFLECVQDMDHENMFWYRQDPGLGLRLIYFSYDVKMKEKGDIPEGYSVSREKKERFSLILESASTNQTSMYLCASSLQGWTEAFFGQGTRLTVV.